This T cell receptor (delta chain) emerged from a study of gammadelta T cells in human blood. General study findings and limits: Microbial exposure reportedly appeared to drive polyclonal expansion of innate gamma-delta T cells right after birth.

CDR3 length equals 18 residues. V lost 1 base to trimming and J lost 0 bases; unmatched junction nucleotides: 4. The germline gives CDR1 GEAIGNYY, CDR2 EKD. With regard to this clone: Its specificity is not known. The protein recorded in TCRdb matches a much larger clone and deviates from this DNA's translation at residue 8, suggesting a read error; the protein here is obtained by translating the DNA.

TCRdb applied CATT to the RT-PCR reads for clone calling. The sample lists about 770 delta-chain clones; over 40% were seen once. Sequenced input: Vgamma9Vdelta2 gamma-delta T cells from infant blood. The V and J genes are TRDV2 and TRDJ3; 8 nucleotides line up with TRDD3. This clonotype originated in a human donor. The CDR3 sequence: CACDTGGFYSWDTRQMFF. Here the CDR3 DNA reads TGTGCCTGTGACACTGGGGGATTCTACTCCTGGGACACCCGACAGATGTTTTTC.